This T cell receptor beta chain was sequenced for a study of blood T cell repertoires in COVID-19. Looking at the study overall: Samples of COVID-19 (acute and convalescent) were obtained from the United States, Italy and Spain. Nucleic acid was either cDNA or gDNA, and it came from T cells, B-cell-depleted T cells, or PBMCs.

The CDR3 covers 15 residues. With V trimmed by 9 bases and J by 0 bases, 9 bases remained unmatched. The germline V gene encodes CDR1 LNHDA and CDR2 SQIVND (reference sequence). Measured with immunoSEQ multiplex PCR; TCRdb has only the in-frame clones, and not every one. The sample comprises about 210,000 clones, more than 75% of which are singletons, and over 4% rests with the top ten. Sequencing was carried out using peripheral blood. This chain links TRBV19 with TRBJ2-7, with TRBD2 matching over 9 bases. This receptor was taken from a woman in her 70s with COVID-19, enrolled during active disease. CDR3 loop: CASTPSGIDSYEQYF. DNA of the CDR3: TGTGCCAGCACCCCTAGCGGGATCGACTCCTACGAGCAGTACTTC.